The 21 T cell receptor beta chains listed next were all sequenced from one sample in a study of blood T cell repertoires in COVID-19 (dated by TCRdb to 2020 to 2022). To prepare the library, the immunoSEQ multiplex PCR assay was applied. The clones in this table, taken by TCRdb from immuneACCESS, are in-frame only. Not every clone is retained; where verified, under half of the shortfall comes from an unresolved V gene, and the cause of the rest is unknown. The sample table records 200,000 to 250,000 clones; roughly 80% of these occur just once. Of the sample, around 5.4% falls within the top ten clones. The sample was peripheral blood. All receptors derive from a human donor in a cohort sampled during active COVID-19.

The chain carries TRBV19 and TRBJ2-1; maybe TRBD2 (5 bases). Germline values: CDR1 LNHDA, CDR2 SQIVND (reference sequence). Trimming cost V 2 bases and J 6 bases, with 8 bases left between them. The CDR3 sequence is 13 residues long. The CDR3 sequence: CASSITAGNEQFF. CDR3 nucleotides: TGTGCCAGTAGTATAACCGCGGGCAATGAGCAGTTCTTC.

The CDR3, as DNA: TGTGCCAGCAGCGGTACCGCGGGACAGGGGTCCTACGAGCAGTACTTC. Translation: CASSGTAGQGSYEQYF. The chain recombines TRBV9 with TRBJ2-7, with 10 bases matching TRBD1. The length of the CDR3 is 16 residues. Germline V gene lookup returns CDR1 SGDLS and CDR2 YYNGEE. Trimming removed 3 bases from V and 1 base from J; junction bases left unmatched: 7.

V is TRBV5-1 and J is TRBJ2-1; 9 nucleotides align to TRBD2. This CDR3 spans 15 amino acids. Per the germline V gene, CDR1 is SGHRS and CDR2 is YFSETQ. J gave up 3 bases and V 4 bases, and 5 bases lay outside the gene matches. The chain's CDR3 is CASSVLAGLYNEQFF. CDR3 nucleotide sequence: TGCGCCAGCAGCGTCCTAGCGGGACTCTACAATGAGCAGTTCTTC.

The chain uses TRBV5-1 and TRBJ2-6; possible D gene TRBD1, 6 bases. The CDR3 length is 16 residues. The germline V and J ends were trimmed by 2 bases and 3 bases, with 12 bases remaining between them. Germline assignment: CDR1 SGHRS and CDR2 YFSETQ. The CDR3 spells CASSLTGQVGANVLTF. The CDR3 DNA follows: TGCGCCAGCAGCTTAACAGGGCAAGTTGGGGCCAACGTCCTGACTTTC.

The rearrangement joins TRBV4-1 to TRBJ2-7; 7 nucleotides line up with TRBD2. Germline V gives CDR1 MGHRA, CDR2 YSYEKL. Trimming at V came to 1 base and at J to 0 bases, leaving 6 bases not matched to a gene. This CDR3 is built from 16 residues. This CDR3 reads CASSQGPTSVSYEQYF. CDR3 bases: TGCGCCAGCAGCCAAGGGCCCACTAGCGTCTCCTACGAGCAGTACTTC.

In its sample, this clone was seen once. V is TRBV11-1 and J is TRBJ2-2, with unresolved D. Germline V gene data show CDR1 as SGHAT and CDR2 as FQDESV (reference sequence). V was pared by 5 bases and J by 7 bases, with 17 bases between. This CDR3 has 15 amino acids. The CDR3: CASSPMAAVGGELFF. The CDR3 DNA sequence: TGTGCCAGCAGCCCCATGGCCGCCGTTGGCGGGGAGCTGTTTTTT.

V and J are TRBV7-2 and TRBJ2-1; D perhaps matches TRBD2 (6 bases). Trimming took off 5 bases at V and 8 bases at J, with 19 bases between the two ends. The CDR3 runs to 15 residues. Germline V gene lookup returns CDR1 SGHTA and CDR2 FQGNSA. CDR3 in DNA: TGTGCCAGCAGCCCGACCCGACCCGGGGGATATGAGCAGTTCTTC. This sequence encodes CASSPTRPGGYEQFF.

V is TRBV6-2 or TRBV6-3 and J is TRBJ2-7; TRBD2 aligns across 10 bases. Germline V gene lookup returns CDR1 MNHEY and CDR2 SVGEGT. The CDR3 has 15 residues. Germline trimming cut 2 bases from V and 6 bases from J; bases unmatched to any gene: 7. The CDR3 sequence: CASSYATLAGAEQYF. The CDR3 nucleotides read TGTGCCAGCAGTTACGCCACCCTAGCGGGAGCCGAGCAGTACTTC.

A single count supports this clone. The rearrangement joins TRBV29-1 to TRBJ1-6; possible D gene TRBD1, 5 bases. Trimming took 8 bases from V and 7 from J, leaving 18 bases between them. The CDR3 consists of 14 residues. The V gene's germline CDR1 is SQVTM and CDR2 ANQGSEA. This CDR3 is CSTWDGGYNSPLHF. The CDR3 nucleotides are TGCAGCACCTGGGACGGGGGTTACAATTCACCCCTCCACTTT.

This clone was detected only once. The V gene is TRBV10-3, the J gene TRBJ1-1, with 8 bases identical to TRBD1. CDR3 size: 14 residues. The V gene end was trimmed by 11 bases and the J gene end by 0 bases; junction bases not matched to a gene: 8. CDR1 ENHRY and CDR2 SYGVKD come from the germline V gene. CDR3 amino acids: CASEKGQVNTEAFF. In DNA, the CDR3 is TGTGCCTCCGAAAAGGGACAGGTGAACACTGAAGCTTTCTTT.

The rearrangement uses TRBV18 and TRBJ2-7; D might be TRBD1 (5 bases). Germline V gene lookup returns CDR1 KGHSH and CDR2 LQKENI. V was trimmed by 2 bases and J by 2 bases, leaving 13 bases between them. This CDR3 comprises 15 residues. CDR3 nucleotide sequence: TGTGCCAGCTCACCAAAGCAGGGCCTAACCTACGAGCAGTACTTC. Translated, it gives CASSPKQGLTYEQYF.

V gene TRBV7-2 combines with J gene TRBJ2-7; 10 positions match TRBD2. The V and J ends lost 1 base and 6 bases, in that order; junction bases with no gene match: 6. Germline V gene sequence: CDR1 SGHTA, CDR2 FQGNSA. The CDR3 contains 15 residues. CDR3 protein: CASSLGLAGVTEQYF. CDR3 DNA sequence: TGTGCCAGCAGCTTAGGGCTAGCGGGGGTTACCGAGCAGTACTTC.

This chain uses TRBV15 with TRBJ2-1; 8 bases map to TRBD2. The CDR3 loop spans 16 amino acids. Germline CDR1 reads LNHNV; CDR2 reads YYDKDF (reference sequence). V lost 2 bases and J lost 0; bases outside the gene matches: 3. In DNA, the CDR3 is TGTGCCACCAGCAGATCCGGGACTAGCTCCTACAATGAGCAGTTCTTC. Translated: CATSRSGTSSYNEQFF.

V and J are TRBV7-2 and TRBJ1-1; D uncertain. CDR3 size: 15 residues. Deletions cut 5 bases from V and 1 base from J, with 14 bases between. Germline assignment: CDR1 SGHTA and CDR2 FQGNSA. For the CDR3, the DNA is TGTGCCAGCAGCCAAGAGAGTACCTGGAACACTGAAGCTTTCTTT. Its protein product is CASSQESTWNTEAFF.

The CDR3 coding sequence is TGTGCCAGCAGCTCCACTGGGAGGGTGGATGGAAACACCATATATTTT. It encodes CASSSTGRVDGNTIYF. This chain links TRBV7-6 with TRBJ1-3; D gene uncertain. The V gene's germline CDR1 is SGHVS and CDR2 FNYEAQ. Trimming pared 4 bases from V and 3 bases from J, leaving 16 bases between. This CDR3 has 16 amino acids.

This chain links TRBV20-1 with TRBJ1-4; TRBD1 aligns across 8 bases. The V gene end was trimmed by 5 bases and the J gene end by 6 bases; junction bases not matched to a gene: 8. This CDR3 comprises 14 residues. Germline V gene sequence: CDR1 DFQATT, CDR2 SNEGSKA (reference sequence). The CDR3 sequence: CSAGAGQGDEKLFF. The CDR3 DNA reads TGCAGTGCTGGTGCAGGACAGGGCGATGAAAAACTGTTTTTT.

The chain combines TRBV6-5 with TRBJ2-7; the D gene is possibly TRBD2 (6 bases). Between the trimmed V and J ends, which lost 0 bases and 1 base, there was a span of 10 bases. The CDR3 sequence is 15 residues long. Germline CDR1 is MNHEY and CDR2 is SVGAGI. This CDR3 reads CASSYSASESYEQYF. The CDR3, as DNA: TGTGCCAGCAGTTACTCGGCTAGCGAATCCTACGAGCAGTACTTC.

CDR3 residues: CASTSRSDEQYF. The CDR3 DNA is TGTGCCAGCACCTCCCGCTCGGACGAGCAGTACTTC. V usage is TRBV28 and J usage is TRBJ2-7, with D unclear. This CDR3 contains 12 residues. With 7 bases removed from V and 5 bases from J, the gap between germline ends came to 12 bases. Per the germline V gene, CDR1 is MDHEN and CDR2 is SYDVKM.

The CDR3 sequence: CASSYTTGTDNYGYTF. CDR3 sequence (DNA): TGTGCCAGCAGTTACACTACCGGGACAGATAACTATGGCTACACCTTC. The rearrangement uses TRBV6-5 and TRBJ1-2; 7 positions match TRBD1. This CDR3 spans 16 amino acids. CDR1 MNHEY and CDR2 SVGAGI come from the germline V gene. Trimming removed 2 bases from V and 1 base from J; junction bases left unmatched: 7.

Points on this clone: A read error may account for a junction end that differs from germline. J is TRBJ2-1 and V is TRBV13; TRBD1 matches at 9 bases. Germline V CDR1 and CDR2: PRHDT, FYEKMQ (reference sequence). The CDR3 covers 12 residues. DNA for the CDR3: TGTGCCAGCAGCACCCGGGACAGGGCAAGTGTCTTC. Its translation: CASSTRDRASVF.

The chain carries TRBV24-1 and TRBJ2-7, with D possibly matching TRBD2 (7 bases). Germline CDR1 reads KGHDR; CDR2 reads SFDVKD. Trimming removed 5 bases at V and 0 bases at J, with 10 bases between. The CDR3 sequence is 14 residues long. Written as DNA, the CDR3 is TGTGCCACCAGTGCGGGGGGCAACTCCTACGAGCAGTACTTC. Translating it yields CATSAGGNSYEQYF.